The 17 T cell receptor beta chains below all came from one sample that was sequenced in a study of Ad26.COV2.S vaccination and SARS-CoV-2 variants. Clones were sequenced by immunoSEQ multiplex PCR, and TCRdb holds only the in-frame ones, with some missing. The sample shows approximately 140,000 clones, 75% to 90% of them seen only once. The sequences come from peripheral blood, collected after recovery from COVID-19. The receptors shown here come from a human donor who had recovered from COVID-19.

The chain recombines TRBV6-5 with TRBJ2-7; D is possibly TRBD1 (6 bases). The CDR3 consists of 14 residues. Germline V gives CDR1 MNHEY, CDR2 SVGAGI. V lost 8 bases to trimming and J lost 5 bases, with 19 bases between them. The CDR3 nucleotides read TGTGCCAGCGTGACAGGCCTTGACTGGGACGAGCAGTACTTC. This codes for CASVTGLDWDEQYF.

The J gene is TRBJ2-7, the V gene TRBV6-2 or TRBV6-3; D might be TRBD1 (6 bases). The CDR3 length is 14 residues. The V end lost 2 bases, the J end lost 7 bases, and 15 bases lay between the germline ends. Germline V gene data show CDR1 as MNHEY and CDR2 as SVGEGT. CDR3 amino acids: CASSYHGQTGEQYF. CDR3 coding DNA: TGTGCCAGCAGTTACCACGGACAGACGGGTGAGCAGTACTTC.

In this sample, this clone turned up once. The rearrangement uses TRBV9 and TRBJ2-1, with D possibly being TRBD1 or TRBD2 (5 bases each). Germline V gene data show CDR1 as SGDLS and CDR2 as YYNGEE. Deletions cut 6 bases from V and 10 bases from J, with 14 bases between. The CDR3 is made up of 12 amino acids. CDR3 region: CASTSGGAEQFF. In DNA form, the CDR3 reads TGTGCCAGCACCTCTGGGGGAGCCGAGCAGTTCTTC.

The V and J genes are TRBV2 and TRBJ2-7; D is uncertain. The germline V and J ends were trimmed by 5 bases and 3 bases, with 20 bases remaining between them. The CDR3 runs to 16 residues. Germline V gives CDR1 SNHLY, CDR2 FYNNEI. The CDR3 DNA follows: TGTGCCAGCAGTCTGGACCAAGCATCCCTAATCTACGAGCAGTACTTC. Residues: CASSLDQASLIYEQYF.

The chain combines TRBV12-5 with TRBJ2-5, with 7 nucleotides matching TRBD2. CDR1 and CDR2 from the germline V gene are LGHNT and FRNRAP. The CDR3 covers 14 residues. Trimming took 4 bases from V and 3 from J; bases not matched to a gene: 5. CDR3 DNA sequence: TGTGCTAGTGGTTCTACAGCGGGGAAAGAGACCCAGTACTTC. Its translation: CASGSTAGKETQYF.

This chain joins TRBV7-2 and TRBJ1-5; D is unclear. There are 14 residues in the CDR3. The germline V gene encodes CDR1 SGHTA and CDR2 FQGNSA. The germline V and J ends were trimmed by 2 bases and 0 bases, with 5 bases remaining between them. The chain's CDR3 is CASSLTYSNQPQHF. The CDR3, as DNA: TGTGCCAGCAGCTTAACCTATAGCAATCAGCCCCAGCATTTT.

The rearrangement links TRBV6-1 to TRBJ1-1, with D maybe TRBD1 (5 bases). This CDR3 spans 13 amino acids. V lost 3 bases to trimming and J lost 4 bases, with 9 bases between them. The germline gives CDR1 MNHNS, CDR2 SASEGT. CDR3 nucleotides: TGTGCCAGCAGTGACAGGGTGGGCACTGAAGCTTTCTTT. Its translation is CASSDRVGTEAFF.

V is TRBV27 and J is TRBJ2-7; 7 bases match TRBD2. The V and J ends lost 3 bases and 1 base, in that order; junction bases with no gene match: 0. The CDR3 loop spans 13 amino acids. CDR1 MNHEY and CDR2 SMNVEV come from the germline V gene (reference sequence). The CDR3 here is CASSLGGSYEQYF. For the CDR3, the DNA is TGTGCCAGCAGTTTGGGGGGGTCCTACGAGCAGTACTTC.

This chain joins TRBV21-1 and TRBJ2-7; TRBD1, the D gene given by the table, was not confirmed from the DNA. TRBV21-1 represents a pseudogene. There are 13 residues in the CDR3. CDR3 DNA sequence: TGTGCCATGTCCGGGACAGACTCCTACGAGCAGTACTTC. Translating gives CAMSGTDSYEQYF.

The CDR3 spells CASGIGAAGVGTQYF. The CDR3, as DNA: TGTGCCAGCGGGATCGGGGCCGCCGGTGTAGGTACGCAGTATTTT. The chain recombines TRBV9 with TRBJ2-3; D is perhaps TRBD1 or TRBD2 (5 bases each). The CDR3 is 15 amino acids. Germline V gives CDR1 SGDLS, CDR2 YYNGEE. V dropped 7 bases and J dropped 8 bases, with 23 bases sitting between them.

The genes are TRBV29-1 and TRBJ1-4; 8 positions agree with TRBD1. V gave up 6 bases and J gave up 1 base; unmatched junction bases: 4. CDR1 and CDR2 from the germline V gene are SQVTM and ANQGSEA. The CDR3 is 14 amino acids. The DNA of the CDR3 is TGCAGCGTGGTCGACAGGGGAACTAATGAAAAACTGTTTTTT. Translation: CSVVDRGTNEKLFF.

The rearrangement uses TRBV5-1 and TRBJ1-5, with D maybe TRBD1 (5 bases). This CDR3 contains 16 residues. Germline V lookup: CDR1 SGHRS, CDR2 YFSETQ. V shed 2 bases and J shed 6 bases, with 18 bases lying between them. CDR3: CASSLSGREAGQPQHF. CDR3 DNA sequence: TGCGCCAGCAGCTTATCAGGGAGGGAGGCTGGTCAGCCCCAGCATTTT.

The genes are TRBV6-5 and TRBJ2-1; 10 nucleotides match TRBD1. Trimming took 4 bases from V and 9 from J; bases not matched to a gene: 9. The germline CDR1 and CDR2 sequences are MNHEY and SVGAGI. The CDR3 runs 15 residues. The CDR3: CASSFDRGHGSEQFF. The CDR3 DNA reads TGTGCCAGCAGTTTTGACAGGGGGCATGGAAGTGAGCAGTTCTTC.

This chain uses TRBV19 with TRBJ1-5; a possible D gene is TRBD1 (5 bases). The CDR3 spans 17 residues. V lost 6 bases to trimming and J lost 4 bases, with 22 bases between them. In germline, CDR1 is LNHDA, CDR2 SQIVND (reference sequence). The CDR3 region has the DNA TGTGCCAGTAGGGGAGGAAAGGGTCGGGACCCAAATCAGCCCCAGCATTTT. Its protein is CASRGGKGRDPNQPQHF.

This chain joins TRBV4-3 and TRBJ1-3; D is undetermined. Trimming left V 1 base short and J 0 bases short, with 7 bases between. Per the germline V gene, CDR1 is LGHNA and CDR2 is YSLEER. The CDR3 loop spans 15 amino acids. CDR3 loop: CASSQARNSGNTIYF. In DNA form, the CDR3 reads TGCGCCAGCAGCCAAGCAAGGAACTCTGGAAACACCATATATTTT.

The chain uses TRBV28 and TRBJ2-5; 7 nucleotides align to TRBD2. J gave up 3 bases and V 0 bases, and 4 bases lay outside the gene matches. The CDR3 totals 15 residues. Germline CDR1 is MDHEN and CDR2 is SYDVKM. The CDR3 DNA reads TGTGCCAGCAGTTTATGGGGCGGGGGAAAAGAGACCCAGTACTTC. Protein sequence: CASSLWGGGKETQYF.

This chain links TRBV5-1 with TRBJ2-7; unclear D gene. The CDR3 spans 12 residues. Trimming removed 4 bases from V and 3 bases from J, with 8 bases in between. Germline V gene data show CDR1 as SGHRS and CDR2 as YFSETQ. Written as DNA, the CDR3 is TGCGCCAGCAGCGCTGTGATCTACGAGCAGTACTTC. It is translated as CASSAVIYEQYF.